One and the same sample provided the 6 T cell receptor beta chains below, sequenced in a study of human versus mouse CDR3 diversity and MHC coevolution. The assay was immunoSEQ multiplex PCR, and TCRdb's table has in-frame clones only and misses some. The sample lists fewer than 100,000 clones; about 94% were seen once. Source material: naive CD4+ T cells from blood. Subset indicated: CD45RO-negative CD62L-positive naive CD4 T cells. The receptor source for this set is a person aged 25-75 years in good health.

The chain recombines TRBV7-2 with TRBJ1-1; TRBD1 is a possible D gene (6 bases). The CDR3 covers 15 residues. V shed 7 bases and J shed 5 bases, with 20 bases lying between them. Germline V lookup: CDR1 SGHTA, CDR2 FQGNSA. The CDR3 spells CASTPRWGGETEAFF. In nucleotides, the CDR3 is TGTGCCAGCACCCCCCGGTGGGGGGGCGAAACTGAAGCTTTCTTT.

In its sample, this clone was seen a few times. The chain has TRBV5-8 and TRBJ1-4; 8 nucleotides match TRBD1. CDR1 and CDR2 from the germline V gene are SGHTS and YDEGEE. Unmatched junction bases numbered 0, after V lost 0 bases and J lost 5 bases. The CDR3 is 14 residues long. CDR3 region: CASSLGQGNEKLFF. The CDR3 DNA sequence: TGTGCCAGCAGCTTGGGACAGGGGAATGAAAAACTGTTTTTT.

This clone turned up a few times. In DNA, the CDR3 is TGTGCCAGCAGGGCGGGACAGGGGACCTACGAGCAGTACTTC. Translating gives CASRAGQGTYEQYF. J is TRBJ2-7 and V is TRBV6-6; 10 positions agree with TRBD1. The CDR3 contains 14 residues. Germline-derived CDR1 and CDR2 are MNHNY and SVGAGI (reference sequence). Trimming took 6 bases from V and 2 from J; bases not matched to a gene: 4.

This rearrangement joins TRBV7-2 to TRBJ2-5; TRBD2 matches at 9 bases. Trimming took 1 base from V and 5 from J; bases not matched to a gene: 5. This CDR3 spans 15 amino acids. Germline CDR1 reads SGHTA; CDR2 reads FQGNSA. The CDR3 protein is CASSLGGGGAETQYF. The CDR3 DNA follows: TGTGCCAGCAGCTTAGGTGGCGGGGGGGCCGAGACCCAGTACTTC.

The chain employs TRBV18 and TRBJ1-5; the match to TRBD1 covers 7 bases. Germline trimming cut 1 base from V and 5 bases from J; bases unmatched to any gene: 5. The CDR3 covers 15 residues. CDR1 is KGHSH, CDR2 LQKENI, per germline. CDR3: CASSPQEGGDQPQHF. The DNA of the CDR3 is TGTGCCAGCTCACCACAAGAAGGGGGCGATCAGCCCCAGCATTTT. Together with reference TRBV18 and TRBJ1-5, the CDR3 gives the full variable domain: NAGVMQNPRHLVRRRGQEARLRCSPMKGHSHVYWYRQLPEEGLKFMVYLQKENIIDESGMPKERFSAEFPKEGPSILRIQQVVRGDSAAYFCASSPQEGGDQPQHFGDGTRLSIL.

This clone was detected once. This chain connects TRBV5-6 to TRBJ1-1; D possibly corresponds to TRBD1 (5 bases). The V end lost 0 bases, the J end lost 0 bases, and 9 bases lay between the germline ends. CDR3 length: 15 residues. Germline CDR1 reads SGHDT; CDR2 reads YYEEEE. CDR3 region: CASSLVGGMNTEAFF. The CDR3 nucleotides are TGTGCCAGCAGCTTGGTGGGGGGAATGAACACTGAAGCTTTCTTT.